This TCR beta chain was sequenced for a study of T cell repertoires in cytomegalovirus infection. Study-wide background: Both a matching HLA type and CMV infection were indicated by public TCR beta signatures.

To note about this clonotype: Its cognate antigen is unknown.

TCRdb reanalysed the reads using MiXCR and keeps one entry per CDR3 protein. Among over 150,000 distinct CDR3 sequences listed, 15% to 20% were seen once. CDR3 length: 17 amino acids. The germline V gene encodes CDR1 SGHVS and CDR2 FNYEAQ. V was trimmed by 3 bases and J by 4 bases, leaving 21 bases between them. Findings and caveats of the study: In two of eight donors, the top clonotype was HLA-C-restricted CMV-specific. There were carriers of CMV plus the relevant HLA, and cumulative public TCR beta family frequency identified them.

The origin of this receptor is a human donor in good health (CMV status not recorded). Some clones in this sample may be carry-over from other donors' samples. The chain carries TRBV7-6 and TRBJ2-5, with a weak D call TRBD2 (5 bases). Sequenced: PBMCs. The CDR3 region is CASSFLQTKAPRETQYF. CDR3 DNA sequence: TGTGCCAGCAGCTTTTTACAGACTAAAGCTCCGAGAGAGACCCAGTACTTC.